These T cell receptor beta chains were read from a single sample in a study of T cell responses to AZD1222 COVID-19 vaccine. Data came from immunoSEQ multiplex PCR; TCRdb stores just in-frame clones and leaves some out. This table has around 79,000 clones, 88% appearing once. Sequencing was performed on peripheral blood, taken on day 0 of AZD1222 vaccination. These receptors all stem from an adult in good health. Each CDR3 is given with its conserved first and last residue. The D gene is left open where the match is weak. Where a row states a size, it is once, few, many or the class of an expanded clone; other rows omit it.

j_call clone_size v_call d_call cdr3_aa cdr3_nt
TRBJ2-7 NA TRBV5-1 NA CASSLDSSYYEQYF TGCGCCAGCAGCTTAGACTCGTCATACTACGAGCAGTACTTC
TRBJ2-7 NA TRBV18 TRBD1 CASSRGQGTLYEQYF TGTGCCAGCTCACGAGGACAGGGGACCCTTTACGAGCAGTACTTC
TRBJ1-3 NA TRBV2 TRBD1 CATQPGQGLFGNTIYF TGTGCCACCCAACCGGGACAGGGACTTTTTGGAAACACCATATATTTT
TRBJ2-7 NA TRBV28 NA CASSRTAYEQYF TGTGCCAGCAGTCGGACAGCCTACGAGCAGTACTTC
TRBJ1-6 NA TRBV6-1 NA CASSEERRGGSPLHF TGTGCCAGCAGTGAGGAGAGAAGGGGTGGTTCACCCCTCCACTTT
TRBJ1-6 NA TRBV7-8 NA CASRQSSYNSPLHF TGTGCCAGCAGGCAGAGCTCCTATAATTCACCCCTCCACTTT
TRBJ1-3 NA TRBV5-5 TRBD1 CASSWTGGSSGNTIYF TGTGCCAGCAGCTGGACAGGGGGGTCCTCTGGAAACACCATATATTTT
TRBJ1-1 NA TRBV20-1 NA CSAPNAGEAFF TGCAGTGCCCCAAACGCGGGAGAAGCTTTCTTT
TRBJ1-1 NA TRBV14 TRBD1 CASDDGQGRENTEAFF TGTGCCAGCGATGATGGACAGGGCAGGGAGAACACTGAAGCTTTCTTT
TRBJ1-1 few TRBV30 NA CAWSNAWLGNTEAFF TGTGCCTGGAGTAATGCGTGGCTAGGGAACACTGAAGCTTTCTTT
TRBJ2-1 NA TRBV29-1 NA CSAAANEQFF TGCAGCGCGGCCGCCAATGAGCAGTTCTTC
TRBJ2-3 NA TRBV7-3 TRBD2 CASAGTSGGTDTQYF TGTGCCAGCGCCGGGACTAGCGGGGGGACGGATACGCAGTATTTT
TRBJ2-5 NA TRBV7-8 NA CASSRRTQETQYF TGTGCCAGCAGCCGACGGACGCAAGAGACCCAGTACTTC
TRBJ2-2 NA TRBV16 NA CASSQGIGSTGELFF TGTGCCAGCAGCCAAGGGATCGGATCCACCGGGGAGCTGTTTTTT
TRBJ2-7 NA TRBV15 NA CATSRDPLNEQYF TGTGCCACCAGCAGAGATCCCCTAAACGAGCAGTACTTC
TRBJ2-2 NA TRBV5-4 TRBD2 CASSPGLAGGPMKTGELFF TGTGCCAGCAGCCCGGGACTAGCGGGGGGGCCGATGAAAACCGGGGAGCTGTTTTTT
TRBJ1-1 once TRBV10-3 TRBD1 CAIRLGTGGLIDTEAFF TGTGCCATCAGACTAGGGACAGGGGGCCTAATCGACACTGAAGCTTTCTTT
TRBJ1-1 once TRBV2 TRBD1 CASREQGHTEAFF TGTGCCAGCAGAGAACAGGGGCACACTGAAGCTTTCTTT
TRBJ2-1 NA TRBV20-1 NA CSASWYNEQFF TGCAGTGCCAGCTGGTACAATGAGCAGTTCTTC
TRBJ2-7 once TRBV4-3 TRBD1 CASSQDLFTRDRGWYEQYF TGCGCCAGCAGCCAAGATCTTTTCACTCGGGACAGGGGGTGGTACGAGCAGTACTTC
TRBJ2-7 NA TRBV6-6 TRBD2 CASYSTSGSVYEQYF TGTGCCAGTTACTCGACTAGCGGGAGTGTTTACGAGCAGTACTTC
TRBJ2-5 NA TRBV18 TRBD2 CASSPPSGIKQETQYF TGTGCCAGCTCACCACCTAGCGGGATAAAGCAAGAGACCCAGTACTTC
TRBJ1-5 NA TRBV18 TRBD1 CASSTGTGSHQPQHF TGTGCCAGCTCAACTGGGACAGGGAGCCATCAGCCCCAGCATTTT
TRBJ2-7 NA TRBV7-8 TRBD1 CASSNRDRGYEQYF TGTGCCAGCAGCAACCGGGACAGGGGCTACGAGCAGTACTTC
TRBJ1-2 once TRBV6-5 NA CASSYSGGGFGYTF TGTGCCAGCAGTTATTCGGGGGGCGGGTTCGGCTACACCTTC
TRBJ2-7 NA TRBV28 NA CASKSLAKYEQYF TGTGCCAGTAAATCGTTGGCGAAATACGAGCAGTACTTC
TRBJ2-1 NA TRBV9 NA CASSVTTGVIGEQFF TGTGCCAGCAGCGTTACTACCGGGGTTATAGGTGAGCAGTTCTTC
TRBJ2-7 few TRBV28 TRBD1 CASSPRDREGYEQYF TGTGCCAGCAGTCCCCGGGACAGGGAGGGCTACGAGCAGTACTTC
TRBJ1-6 once TRBV18 TRBD1 CASSGTGNSPLHF TGTGCCAGCTCAGGGACAGGGAATTCACCCCTCCACTTT
TRBJ1-2 NA TRBV19 NA CASSSGPYGYTF TGTGCCAGTAGCTCCGGGCCCTATGGCTACACCTTC
TRBJ2-2 NA TRBV21-1 NA CASSTHRQGRANTGELFF TGTGCCAGCAGCACCCATCGACAGGGGAGAGCGAACACCGGGGAGCTGTTTTTT
TRBJ1-6 NA TRBV7-2 NA CASSFTTGTNSPLHF TGTGCCAGCAGCTTCACGACAGGTACCAATTCACCCCTCCACTTT
TRBJ2-1 NA TRBV13 NA CASSLGGGYNEQFF TGTGCCAGCAGCTTAGGGGGCGGCTACAATGAGCAGTTCTTC
TRBJ2-3 NA TRBV2 TRBD2 CASSASSGGIDTQYF TGTGCCAGCAGTGCGTCTAGCGGGGGGATAGATACGCAGTATTTT
TRBJ2-7 NA TRBV7-9 NA CASSTTGSPSYEQYF TGTGCCAGCAGCACGACTGGGAGTCCGTCCTACGAGCAGTACTTC
TRBJ2-3 NA TRBV2 NA CASRPGLDTQYF TGTGCCAGCAGACCAGGGTTGGATACGCAGTATTTT